A single T cell receptor (beta chain) is shown here with its context. Isolated per sample were at least 6 million PBMCs. A J-beta primer mix and a sample-barcoded 5' primer were used in a second PCR of roughly 6 to 12 cycles. Each CDR3 protein is one row after TCRdb ran MiXCR on the 5' RACE reads. The data contain 500,000 to 700,000 distinct CDR3 sequences, roughly 30% of them singletons. The CDR3 is made up of 14 amino acids. The V and J ends lost 0 bases and 3 bases respectively, with 11 bases between them. Germline CDR1 GTSNPN, CDR2 SVGIG (reference sequence). This entry belongs to a study of blood T cells in healthy people across ages.

The receptor's source is a woman over 75 in good health. The chain joins TRBV30 to TRBJ1-2; tentatively, D is TRBD1 (5 bases). The material sequenced was blood. Written as DNA, the CDR3 is TGTGCCTGGAGTGTATCTGGGGGTTACTATGGCTACACCTTC. Translated, it gives CAWSVSGGYYGYTF.